The next 9 T cell receptor beta chains were all read from a single sample in a study of radiation and T cells in renal cell carcinoma. Sample treatment: 15 Gy SBRT to primary tumor, nephrectomy 4 weeks later. Assay used: immunoSEQ multiplex PCR; TCRdb lists only in-frame clones, some missing. Here the sample spans under 20,000 clones, 50% to 65% being singletons. This material consisted of tumor tissue, taken from a patient whose treatment included radiotherapy and nephrectomy. The receptors were sampled from a woman aged 70 to 79 with renal cell carcinoma.

The chain carries TRBV5-6 and TRBJ1-5; D might be TRBD1 (5 bases). CDR1 is SGHDT, CDR2 YYEEEE, per germline. There are 17 residues in the CDR3. Trimming took off 3 bases at V and 0 bases at J, with 16 bases between the two ends. The CDR3 region is CASSSRQTKLSNQPQHF. The CDR3 DNA reads TGTGCCAGCAGCTCCCGACAGACAAAACTTAGCAATCAGCCCCAGCATTTT.

J is TRBJ2-7 and V is TRBV5-6; D unclear. The CDR3 length is 11 residues. V gave up 8 bases and J gave up 2 bases, with 8 bases separating them. Germline-derived CDR1 and CDR2 are SGHDT and YYEEEE. Here the CDR3 DNA reads TGTGCCAGTGGACGGACCTACGAGCAGTACTTC. Translation: CASGRTYEQYF.

The chain recombines TRBV6-1 with TRBJ2-3; TRBD1 agrees at 8 bases. With 4 bases clipped from V and 0 bases from J, the junction kept 6 bases outside the gene matches. Germline V gene lookup returns CDR1 MNHNS and CDR2 SASEGT. The CDR3 has 16 amino acids. CDR3 in amino acids: CASSVTGGFSTDTQYF. CDR3 bases: TGTGCCAGCAGTGTCACAGGGGGTTTTAGCACAGATACGCAGTATTTT.

The chain has TRBV9 and TRBJ1-6; D is uncertain. V lost 3 bases, J lost 8 bases, and 15 bases lay in between. CDR3 length: 15 amino acids. Per germline, CDR1 SGDLS and CDR2 YYNGEE. The CDR3 DNA is TGTGCCAGCAGCGACAGAGGGTGGGGAGATTCACCCCTCCACTTT. Protein sequence: CASSDRGWGDSPLHF.

The table lists this clone with a few counts. J is TRBJ1-5 and V is TRBV29-1; TRBD1 aligns across 11 bases. This CDR3 is built from 12 residues. J gave up 6 bases and V 7 bases, and 2 bases lay outside the gene matches. In germline, CDR1 is SQVTM, CDR2 ANQGSEA. This CDR3 is CSAGTGGQPQHF. The CDR3 DNA sequence: TGCAGCGCCGGGACAGGGGGTCAGCCCCAGCATTTT.

The V call is TRBV6-6, the J call TRBJ1-1, with 11 bases that match TRBD1. V gave up 7 bases and J gave up 5 bases; unmatched junction bases: 6. Germline V gene lookup returns CDR1 MNHNY and CDR2 SVGAGI (reference sequence). The CDR3 has 14 amino acids. CDR3 sequence (DNA): TGTGCCAGCATTACCGGGACAGGGGGGACTGAAGCTTTCTTT. Its translation is CASITGTGGTEAFF.

The V gene is TRBV5-1, the J gene TRBJ2-7, with D unclear. The CDR3 runs 12 residues. V lost 4 bases, J lost 5 bases, and 10 bases lay in between. Germline CDR1 reads SGHRS; CDR2 reads YFSETQ. The CDR3 nucleotides are TGCGCCAGCAGCCTTACTCTCAACGAGCAGTACTTC. Translated: CASSLTLNEQYF.

The rearrangement links TRBV4-1 to TRBJ2-2, with 7 nucleotides matching TRBD1. J was trimmed by 7 bases and V by 4 bases; bases with no gene match: 9. CDR1 is MGHRA and CDR2 is YSYEKL in the germline V gene. The CDR3 consists of 15 residues. For the CDR3, the DNA is TGCGCCAGCAGCCCCCTCCGACAGGGAAGCGGGGAGCTGTTTTTT. Protein product: CASSPLRQGSGELFF.

Only a few counts were recorded for this clone. V usage is TRBV30 and J usage is TRBJ1-5; a possible D gene is TRBD1 (6 bases). Germline CDR1 and CDR2: GTSNPN and SVGIG (reference sequence). The V end was cut by 2 bases, the J end by 3 bases, with 11 bases between. This CDR3 is 14 amino acids long. In DNA form, the CDR3 reads TGTGCCTGGAGTTGGGACACCTACAATCAGCCCCAGCATTTT. This gives the protein CAWSWDTYNQPQHF.